A single sample gave rise to the 18 T cell receptor beta chains below, sequenced in a study of blood T cell repertoires in COVID-19. Sequencing was performed with immunoSEQ multiplex PCR; in TCRdb, only in-frame clones are kept and a portion is missing. The sample has approximately 240,000 clones; 92% are singletons. Sequences were obtained from peripheral blood. The receptor set was obtained from a man younger than 45 with COVID-19, enrolled during active disease.

The chain carries TRBV5-1 and TRBJ2-7, with TRBD1 matching over 8 bases. V trimming: 3 bases; J trimming: 0 bases; junction bases outside the gene matches: 5. This CDR3 is 15 amino acids long. Germline V gives CDR1 SGHRS, CDR2 YFSETQ. CDR3 protein: CASSSGQGISYEQYF. For the CDR3, the DNA is TGCGCCAGCAGCTCTGGACAGGGCATCTCCTACGAGCAGTACTTC.

The chain employs TRBV13 and TRBJ1-2; 8 nucleotides line up with TRBD1. The CDR3 contains 15 residues. V gave up 2 bases and J gave up 4 bases; unmatched junction bases: 6. Germline CDR1 and CDR2: PRHDT and FYEKMQ (reference sequence). The CDR3 nucleotides read TGTGCCAGCAGCTTACGCACGACAGGGGCCTATGGCTACACCTTC. Protein sequence: CASSLRTTGAYGYTF.

This clone was counted once. The chain uses TRBV9 and TRBJ2-1; 11 bases match TRBD2. The J segment lost 5 bases and the V segment lost 4 bases, leaving 8 bases of the junction unmatched. This CDR3 has 16 amino acids. The germline CDR1 and CDR2 sequences are SGDLS and YYNGEE. The CDR3 loop is CASSIRPGLADNEQFF. Here the CDR3 DNA reads TGTGCCAGCAGCATTAGGCCGGGACTAGCGGACAATGAGCAGTTCTTC. Filled out from reference TRBV9 and TRBJ2-1, the complete variable domain reads DSGVTQTPKHLITATGQRVTLRCSPRSGDLSVYWYQQSLDQGLQFLIQYYNGEERAKGNILERFSAQQFPDLHSELNLSSLELGDSALYFCASSIRPGLADNEQFFGPGTRLTVL.

The rearrangement uses TRBV18 and TRBJ2-2; a weak D match, TRBD1 (6 bases). V was cut by 4 bases and J by 4 bases, with 22 bases left in between. The CDR3 is 18 amino acids. Germline V gene lookup returns CDR1 KGHSH and CDR2 LQKENI. CDR3 in DNA: TGTGCCAGCTCACTGACTACACAGGGAAAATCTACCACCGGGGAGCTGTTTTTT. This encodes CASSLTTQGKSTTGELFF.

The gene calls are TRBV6-5 and TRBJ1-1, with 9 bases lining up with TRBD1. This CDR3 comprises 15 residues. J gave up 6 bases and V 5 bases, and 10 bases lay outside the gene matches. CDR1 and CDR2 from the germline V gene are MNHEY and SVGAGI. CDR3 loop: CASSQRDREDAEAFF. CDR3 in DNA: TGTGCCAGCAGTCAAAGGGACAGGGAGGACGCTGAAGCTTTCTTT.

V and J are TRBV9 and TRBJ2-2; TRBD2 matches 9 bases. The CDR3 runs to 14 residues. V shed 1 base and J 6 bases; nucleotides not matched to a gene: 1. Germline loops: CDR1 SGDLS, CDR2 YYNGEE. CDR3 loop: CASSVRTSAGELFF. DNA of the CDR3: TGTGCCAGCAGCGTAAGGACTAGCGCCGGGGAGCTGTTTTTT.

This sequence joins TRBV19 and TRBJ2-1, with D tentatively TRBD2 (5 bases). The CDR3 consists of 15 residues. Between the trimmed V and J ends, which lost 2 bases and 9 bases, there was a span of 17 bases. The germline V gene encodes CDR1 LNHDA and CDR2 SQIVND (reference sequence). The CDR3 DNA is TGTGCCAGTAGTATAAGCGGCTTGAGTTTGCCTGAGCAGTTCTTC. Translation gives CASSISGLSLPEQFF.

The chain joins TRBV30 to TRBJ2-3; D is unclear. With 3 bases removed from V and 5 bases from J, the gap between germline ends came to 12 bases. The germline gives CDR1 GTSNPN, CDR2 SVGIG (reference sequence). The CDR3 is 13 residues long. The CDR3 here is CAWRADPGDTQYF. CDR3 sequence (DNA): TGTGCCTGGAGGGCTGACCCAGGAGATACGCAGTATTTT.

The gene calls are TRBV5-1 and TRBJ2-3, with TRBD2 as a possible D gene (6 bases). The V end was cut by 0 bases, the J end by 2 bases, with 13 bases between. This CDR3 has 16 residues. Germline V gene sequence: CDR1 SGHRS, CDR2 YFSETQ. The CDR3 sequence is CASSLDGGAPTDTQYF. The CDR3 DNA follows: TGCGCCAGCAGCTTGGATGGAGGGGCCCCCACAGATACGCAGTATTTT.

This chain uses TRBV6-2 or TRBV6-3 with TRBJ2-3, with 8 positions matching TRBD1. V shed 1 base and J 2 bases; nucleotides not matched to a gene: 8. The CDR3 extends over 17 amino acids. Germline lookup yields CDR1 MNHEY and CDR2 SVGEGT. The CDR3 DNA reads as TGTGCCAGCAGTTACTTTCAGGGGGCGATGGTCACAGATACGCAGTATTTT. Translation: CASSYFQGAMVTDTQYF.

The V gene is TRBV2, the J gene TRBJ1-1, with D perhaps TRBD1 (5 bases). Trimming stripped 6 bases from V and 1 base from J, with 12 bases between. The CDR3 has 14 residues. Germline V lookup: CDR1 SNHLY, CDR2 FYNNEI. The CDR3 DNA follows: TGTGCCAGCAGGGAGGGGATAGGGAACACTGAAGCTTTCTTT. It yields the protein CASREGIGNTEAFF.

V is TRBV19 and J is TRBJ1-2; D uncertain. Germline CDR1 and CDR2: LNHDA and SQIVND (reference sequence). Trimming removed 5 bases from V and 4 bases from J, with 8 bases in between. The length of the CDR3 is 12 residues. The CDR3 bases are TGTGCCAGTAGTCGGAGGGTCTATGGCTACACCTTC. Protein product: CASSRRVYGYTF.

V usage is TRBV4-1 and J usage is TRBJ2-7; TRBD2 agrees at 13 bases. The CDR3 is 19 amino acids. The germline CDR1 and CDR2 sequences are MGHRA and YSYEKL. With 4 bases clipped from V and 1 base from J, the junction kept 13 bases outside the gene matches. CDR3 amino acids: CASSPLSTSGGPLSYEQYF. As DNA, the CDR3 is TGCGCCAGCAGCCCGCTTTCGACTAGCGGGGGGCCTCTATCCTACGAGCAGTACTTC.

CDR3 in amino acids: CASRLKETGGRTEAFF. Here the CDR3 DNA reads TGTGCAAGTCGCTTAAAAGAGACAGGGGGTCGGACTGAAGCTTTCTTT. The V call is TRBV12-2, the J call TRBJ1-1; the table calls TRBD1, which could not be checked here. TRBV12-2 is given as a pseudogene. The CDR3 contains 16 residues.

The chain carries TRBV5-5 and TRBJ1-3, with TRBD1 identical over 10 bases. Unmatched junction bases numbered 7, after V lost 2 bases and J lost 2 bases. The CDR3 totals 17 residues. The germline V gene encodes CDR1 SGHKS and CDR2 YYEKEE (reference sequence). DNA for the CDR3: TGTGCCAGCAGCTTTTACGGGACAGGGGTCGCTGGAAACACCATATATTTT. It codes for CASSFYGTGVAGNTIYF.

V and J are TRBV29-1 and TRBJ1-3; 8 positions match TRBD1. Germline CDR1 is SQVTM and CDR2 is ANQGSEA. After removal of 7 bases from V and 5 bases from J, the junction contained 4 bases not matched to a gene. The CDR3 runs 12 residues. The CDR3 protein is CSADRGRNTIYF. CDR3 coding DNA: TGCAGCGCCGACAGGGGACGAAACACCATATATTTT.

J is TRBJ1-1 and V is TRBV19; 7 nucleotides agree with TRBD1. After removal of 6 bases from V and 0 bases from J, the junction contained 7 bases not matched to a gene. CDR1 and CDR2 from the germline V gene are LNHDA and SQIVND (reference sequence). The CDR3 totals 15 residues. CDR3 residues: CASSVGGQMNTEAFF. The CDR3 nucleotides read TGTGCCAGTAGCGTAGGGGGACAGATGAACACTGAAGCTTTCTTT.

The table lists this clone with a count of one. The rearrangement uses TRBV19 and TRBJ2-5; D remains unclear. The V end was cut by 3 bases, the J end by 5 bases, with 10 bases between. The germline V gene has CDR1 LNHDA and CDR2 SQIVND (reference sequence). The CDR3 totals 13 residues. CDR3 residues: CASSINPGETQYF. The CDR3, as DNA: TGTGCCAGTAGTATTAACCCCGGGGAGACCCAGTACTTC. The complete variable domain, with remaining parts taken from reference TRBV19 and TRBJ2-5, reads DGGITQSPKYLFRKEGQNVTLSCEQNLNHDAMYWYRQDPGQGLRLIYYSQIVNDFQKGDIAEGYSVSREKKESFPLTVTSAQKNPTAFYLCASSINPGETQYFGPGTRLLVL.